The sequence of this T cell receptor (beta chain) was determined in a study of regulatory T cells in long-lasting Graves disease. According to the study, TCR beta libraries were built with iRepertoire HTBI primers and CDR3-region Arm-PCR. From the multiplex PCR reads, TCRdb called clonotypes with MiXCR, one entry per CDR3 protein. The sample shows around 400,000 distinct CDR3 sequences, approximately 22% of them seen only once. Sample time point: persistent/refractory GD, antithyroid drugs over 5 years with positive TRAb. The TCR library was made from RNA extracted from PBMCs. V gave up 5 bases and J gave up 6 bases, with 15 bases separating them. The CDR3 length is 13 residues. Germline V gene lookup returns CDR1 SGHRS and CDR2 YFSETQ.

The clonotype was recovered from a female donor with Graves disease. The rearrangement joins TRBV5-1 to TRBJ2-7, with D tentatively TRBD1 or TRBD2 (6 bases each). The source material was peripheral blood mononuclear cells (PBMCs), sampled when the disease was refractory, from a patient treated with antithyroid drugs. The CDR3 region has the DNA TGCGCCAGCAGAGTGACAGGAGGGAGCGAGCAGTACTTC. Its protein is CASRVTGGSEQYF.